This T cell receptor beta chain was recovered during a study of blood T cell repertoires in COVID-19. Sequenced by immunoSEQ multiplex PCR; TCRdb stores in-frame clones only, minus some. The data show about 220,000 clones, roughly 84% seen once. The receptor was derived from a woman of 80 years or more with acute or convalescent COVID-19. The sequencing input was peripheral blood.

In nucleotides, the CDR3 is TGTGCCAGCAGTTATCTGAAGGGCCAGGGCTATGGCTACACCTTC. This gives the protein CASSYLKGQGYGYTF. This chain uses TRBV27 with TRBJ1-2; D is perhaps TRBD1 (5 bases). V lost 4 bases and J lost 4, with 16 bases in between. CDR1 and CDR2 (germline): MNHEY, SMNVEV (reference sequence). The CDR3 totals 15 residues.